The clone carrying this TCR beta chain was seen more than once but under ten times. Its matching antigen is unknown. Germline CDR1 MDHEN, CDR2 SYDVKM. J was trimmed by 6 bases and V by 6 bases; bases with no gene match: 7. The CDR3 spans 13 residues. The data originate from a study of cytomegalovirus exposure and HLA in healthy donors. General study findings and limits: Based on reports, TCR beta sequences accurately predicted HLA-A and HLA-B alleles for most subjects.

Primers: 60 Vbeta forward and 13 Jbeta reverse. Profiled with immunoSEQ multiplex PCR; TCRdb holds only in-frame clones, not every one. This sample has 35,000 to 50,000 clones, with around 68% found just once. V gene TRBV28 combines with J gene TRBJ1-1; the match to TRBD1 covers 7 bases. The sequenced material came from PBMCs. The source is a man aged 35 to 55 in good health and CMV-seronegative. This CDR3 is CASRPAGTAEAFF. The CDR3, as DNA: TGTGCCAGCAGACCAGCTGGGACAGCTGAAGCTTTCTTT.